These 15 T cell receptor beta chains originate from one sample sequenced in a study of blood T cells in healthy people across ages. Primers used in a second PCR of roughly 6 to 12 cycles were a sample-barcoded 5' primer and a J-beta primer mix. One entry per CDR3 protein results from TCRdb running MiXCR on the 5' RACE reads. In the table there are about 1 million distinct CDR3 sequences, roughly 45% of which are singletons. Sequenced: blood. Receptor source: a woman aged 60-75 years in good health.

The chain uses TRBV27 and TRBJ2-7; D is undetermined. In germline, CDR1 is MNHEY, CDR2 SMNVEV (reference sequence). The CDR3 consists of 13 residues. V was trimmed by 2 bases and J by 5 bases, leaving 10 bases between them. The CDR3 loop is CASSLEANDEQYF. The CDR3 DNA reads TGTGCCAGCAGTTTAGAGGCCAACGACGAGCAGTACTTC.

J is TRBJ2-1 and V is TRBV10-1; TRBD1 might be the D (6 bases). CDR3 length equals 14 residues. Between the trimmed V and J ends, which lost 6 bases and 6 bases, there was a span of 15 bases. Germline V CDR1 and CDR2: WNHNN, SYGVQD (reference sequence). The CDR3 region is CASREKPGVNEQFF. CDR3 DNA sequence: TGCGCCAGCAGGGAAAAACCAGGGGTCAATGAGCAGTTCTTC.

The gene calls are TRBV7-2 and TRBJ2-7; 9 nucleotides line up with TRBD2. CDR1 is SGHTA, CDR2 FQGNSA, per germline. The CDR3 runs to 17 residues. V was pared by 1 base and J by 3 bases, with 10 bases of the junction left unmatched. This chain's CDR3 is CASSLVGGRAPHYEQYF. The DNA for the CDR3 is TGTGCCAGCAGCTTAGTGGGCGGGAGGGCCCCCCACTACGAGCAGTACTTC.

This rearrangement joins TRBV27 to TRBJ2-7, with 8 bases aligning to TRBD2. Germline loops: CDR1 MNHEY, CDR2 SMNVEV (reference sequence). The V and J ends lost 7 bases and 4 bases, in that order; junction bases with no gene match: 9. The CDR3 contains 14 residues. CDR3 sequence reads: CASTASGWDYEQYF. The CDR3 nucleotides read TGTGCCAGCACGGCTAGCGGGTGGGATTACGAGCAGTACTTC.

This clonotype was found a few times. The V and J genes are TRBV7-8 and TRBJ2-1; 9 nucleotides agree with TRBD2. This CDR3 is built from 17 residues. Germline V CDR1 and CDR2: SGHVS, FQNEAQ. J lost 4 bases, V lost 0 bases, and 7 bases had no gene match. The CDR3 is CASSLALSSGEYNEQFF. The CDR3 DNA follows: TGTGCCAGCAGCTTAGCCCTTTCTAGCGGGGAATACAATGAGCAGTTCTTC.

This clonotype was detected a few times. CDR3 bases: TGTGCCACCAGCAGAGGTTACCTGGACAGAGTTAACAATGAGCAGTTCTTC. Translation: CATSRGYLDRVNNEQFF. This chain uses TRBV15 with TRBJ2-1, with a weak D call TRBD1 (6 bases). Per germline, CDR1 LNHNV and CDR2 YYDKDF (reference sequence). The germline V and J ends were trimmed by 1 base and 5 bases, with 18 bases remaining between them. The CDR3 is made up of 17 amino acids.

The chain recombines TRBV6-6 with TRBJ2-7; tentative D call: TRBD2 (6 bases). V was shortened by 7 bases and J by 0 bases, with 16 bases between the two germline ends. This CDR3 is built from 15 residues. Per germline, CDR1 MNHNY and CDR2 SVGAGI (reference sequence). The DNA of the CDR3 is TGTGCCAGCATAAGCGTAGCGGACGTCTCCTACGAGCAGTACTTC. Protein: CASISVADVSYEQYF.

The DNA of the CDR3 is TGTGCCAGCAGAATTTTCGGGGGGGGGAAAGAGACCCAGTACTTC. Translated: CASRIFGGGKETQYF. This chain connects TRBV28 to TRBJ2-5, with 8 nucleotides matching TRBD2. The length of the CDR3 is 15 residues. The V and J ends lost 6 bases and 3 bases, in that order; junction bases with no gene match: 9. CDR1 and CDR2 from the germline V gene are MDHEN and SYDVKM. Together with reference TRBV28 and TRBJ2-5, the CDR3 gives the full variable domain: DVKVTQSSRYLVKRTGEKVFLECVQDMDHENMFWYRQDPGLGLRLIYFSYDVKMKEKGDIPEGYSVSREKKERFSLILESASTNQTSMYLCASRIFGGGKETQYFGPGTRLLVL.

This clonotype occurred a few times. Written as DNA, the CDR3 is TGTGCCACCAGCAGAGCTAGTTTCTACAATGAGCAGTTCTTC. As protein: CATSRASFYNEQFF. The V gene is TRBV15, the J gene TRBJ2-1, with unresolved D. This CDR3 is 14 amino acids long. CDR1 and CDR2 from the germline V gene are LNHNV and YYDKDF (reference sequence). V was shortened by 1 base and J by 3 bases, with 7 bases between the two germline ends.

The chain has TRBV29-1 and TRBJ2-7; unclear D gene. Trimming removed 2 bases at V and 3 bases at J, with 17 bases between. The CDR3 length is 15 residues. Germline-derived CDR1 and CDR2 are SQVTM and ANQGSEA. CDR3 DNA: TGCAGCGTTGAAAGGCAGAACAGCTTAAACTACGAGCAGTACTTC. Encoded protein: CSVERQNSLNYEQYF.

The rearrangement links TRBV10-3 to TRBJ1-1, with 9 bases aligning to TRBD1. Germline CDR1 reads ENHRY; CDR2 reads SYGVKD. With V trimmed by 5 bases and J by 1 base, 8 bases remained unmatched. The length of the CDR3 is 16 residues. CDR3 region: CAISPGQGRGNTEAFF. Written as DNA, the CDR3 is TGTGCCATCAGTCCGGGACAGGGAAGGGGGAACACTGAAGCTTTCTTT.

This clonotype appeared a few times. The V gene is TRBV12-3 or TRBV12-4, the J gene TRBJ1-1, with TRBD1 identical over 9 bases. CDR3 length: 14 amino acids. V trimming: 4 bases; J trimming: 4 bases; junction bases outside the gene matches: 4. Written as DNA, the CDR3 is TGTGCCAGCAGTTGGGACAGGGCCGGCACTGAAGCTTTCTTT. It codes for CASSWDRAGTEAFF.

On this clonotype itself: The junction departs from germline at one end; a sequencing error may be responsible. The chain links TRBV18 to TRBJ2-5, with TRBD1 identical over 8 bases. The DNA end favors TRBJ2-7, so the J call may be wrong. The CDR3 is made up of 15 amino acids. CDR1 and CDR2 (germline): KGHSH, LQKENI. CDR3 sequence reads: CVSSRRTGTLYEQYF. The CDR3 DNA sequence: TGTGTCAGCTCAAGGAGGACAGGGACCCTCTACGAGCAGTACTTC.

The chain is built from TRBV9 and TRBJ2-3; no definite D call. Germline V gives CDR1 SGDLS, CDR2 YYNGEE. The CDR3 loop spans 13 amino acids. Trimming took 4 bases from V and 6 from J, leaving 12 bases between them. Here the CDR3 reads CASSQSAMDTQYF. DNA for the CDR3: TGTGCCAGCAGCCAATCGGCTATGGATACGCAGTATTTT.

The chain combines TRBV5-1 with TRBJ2-5; 8 positions match TRBD2. The end of the DNA aligns better with TRBJ2-1, so the J call may be wrong. Germline CDR1 is SGHRS and CDR2 is YFSETQ. This CDR3 has 14 residues. DNA of the CDR3: TGCGCCAGCAGCTTGGACGGGAGGGCTTCTGAGCAGTTCTTC. Amino acids: CASSLDGRASEQFF.